The 30 T cell receptor beta chains listed next were all sequenced from one sample in a study of breast tumors, draining lymph nodes, adjacent tissues. Axillary draining lymph nodes of breast cancer patients supplied the node samples. Using its own MiXCR run on the multiplex PCR reads, TCRdb lists one record per CDR3 protein. The data contain around 130,000 distinct CDR3 sequences, less than 20% of them singletons. Input material: axillary lymph node tissue. All receptors come from a female donor with breast cancer. Some clones in this sample may be carry-over from other donors' samples.

This clonotype was recorded at least ten times. CDR3 nucleotide sequence: TGTGCCAGCAGGACCGGGACAGGGGATGGCTACACCTTC. Translation: CASRTGTGDGYTF. This chain connects TRBV6-6 to TRBJ1-2; TRBD1 agrees at 10 bases. The CDR3 has 13 amino acids. The germline V gene has CDR1 MNHNY and CDR2 SVGAGI (reference sequence). The V segment lost 6 bases and the J segment 6 bases; nucleotides outside the gene matches: 4.

The table lists this clonotype with a few counts. This may be a read error: a much more frequent sequence differs by one nucleotide. The conserved phenylalanine or tryptophan normally closing the CDR3 is absent here, so this likely arose from a read error. This chain connects TRBV4-1 to TRBJ2-7; no clear D. Trimming took 1 base from V and 1 from J, leaving 5 bases between them. In germline, CDR1 is MGHRA, CDR2 YSYEKL. CDR3 length: 13 residues. In DNA form, the CDR3 reads TGCGCCAGCAGCCAAGTAGGATCCTACGAGCAGTACCTC. Encoded protein: CASSQVGSYEQYL.

This clonotype was seen only a few times. Just one base apart from a much larger clone, this may be a read error. The rearrangement joins TRBV5-8 to TRBJ2-7; TRBD1 is a possible D gene (6 bases). Germline assignment: CDR1 SGHTS and CDR2 YDEGEE. The ends were cut back, 4 bases at V and 3 bases at J, with 14 bases in the middle. The CDR3 is 14 residues long. The CDR3 DNA reads as TGTGCCAGCAGCGACAGGACAGCGTTCTACGAGCAGTACTTC. Protein: CASSDRTAFYEQYF.

Details on this clonotype: Since the CDR3 does not end with the conserved phenylalanine or tryptophan, this likely comes from a read error. The chain is built from TRBV3-1 and TRBJ1-2, with D hard to call. This CDR3 has 13 residues. V lost 3 bases and J 4 bases, leaving 9 bases between the germline ends. Germline V gene lookup returns CDR1 LGHDT and CDR2 YNNKEL (reference sequence). The CDR3 bases are TGTGCCAGCAGCCATAAGAAGTCCTATGGCTACACCTCC. Amino acid sequence: CASSHKKSYGYTS.

There are many counts of this clonotype. The chain joins TRBV6-1 to TRBJ1-2, with D maybe TRBD1 (5 bases). The CDR3 consists of 16 residues. Germline CDR1 is MNHNS and CDR2 is SASEGT. V was shortened by 6 bases and J by 7 bases, with 24 bases between the two germline ends. CDR3 sequence reads: CASSPFRGEGWSGYTF. CDR3 sequence (DNA): TGTGCCAGCAGCCCCTTTCGGGGGGAGGGTTGGAGTGGCTACACCTTC.

This clonotype was seen a few times. The chain combines TRBV19 with TRBJ2-6; the match to TRBD1 covers 7 bases. The germline V gene encodes CDR1 LNHDA and CDR2 SQIVND (reference sequence). The CDR3 totals 20 residues. Trimming cost V 6 bases and J 1 base; bases outside gene matches: 18. CDR3 sequence (DNA): TGTGCCAGTAGACTCACGGTACAGGGGAACTTTTATTCTGGGGCCAACGTCCTGACTTTC. Residues: CASRLTVQGNFYSGANVLTF.

This clonotype has a count of ten or more. This sequence joins TRBV19 and TRBJ2-7, with 10 bases fitting TRBD1. The germline CDR1 and CDR2 sequences are LNHDA and SQIVND (reference sequence). There are 14 residues in the CDR3. V dropped 6 bases and J dropped 7; count of bases not matched to a gene: 9. Written as DNA, the CDR3 is TGTGCCAGTAGGCCGGGACAGGGGTCGAGGGAGCAGTACTTC. This translates into CASRPGQGSREQYF.

The table lists this clonotype with many counts. The chain couples TRBV9 to TRBJ1-3; no firm D call. Germline V lookup: CDR1 SGDLS, CDR2 YYNGEE. V lost 3 bases to trimming and J lost 2 bases, with 6 bases between them. CDR3 size: 13 residues. In DNA form, the CDR3 reads TGTGCCAGCAGCGCGCCGGCTGGAAACACCATATATTTT. It specifies CASSAPAGNTIYF. The entire variable domain, with the rest obtained from reference TRBV9 and TRBJ1-3, is as follows: DSGVTQTPKHLITATGQRVTLRCSPRSGDLSVYWYQQSLDQGLQFLIQYYNGEERAKGNILERFSAQQFPDLHSELNLSSLELGDSALYFCASSAPAGNTIYFGEGSWLTVV.

This clonotype was seen at least ten times. The chain joins TRBV20-1 to TRBJ2-1; 7 nucleotides line up with TRBD2. The CDR3 has 14 residues. CDR1 and CDR2 (germline): DFQATT, SNEGSKA (reference sequence). With V trimmed by 3 bases and J by 7 bases, 9 bases remained unmatched. CDR3 residues: CSARGGGTRNEQFF. The CDR3 DNA reads as TGCAGTGCTAGGGGGGGAGGGACCAGGAATGAGCAGTTCTTC.

This clonotype was recorded at least ten times. The chain employs TRBV20-1 and TRBJ2-1, with 8 positions matching TRBD1. This CDR3 contains 14 residues. Germline values: CDR1 DFQATT, CDR2 SNEGSKA (reference sequence). Trimming removed 3 bases from V and 3 bases from J; junction bases left unmatched: 4. The CDR3 bases are TGCAGTGCTAGCCGTACAGGGGGCTACAATGAGCAGTTCTTC. The encoded protein is CSASRTGGYNEQFF.

In this sample, this clonotype turned up many times. V is TRBV13 and J is TRBJ2-3, with 10 bases lining up with TRBD1. This CDR3 region has 15 residues. V dropped 3 bases and J dropped 3; count of bases not matched to a gene: 3. Looked up from germline, CDR1 is PRHDT and CDR2 is FYEKMQ (reference sequence). The CDR3 spells CASSFGQGGTDTQYF. The CDR3 DNA sequence: TGTGCCAGCAGCTTCGGACAGGGGGGAACAGATACGCAGTATTTT.

At least ten counts were recorded for this clonotype. The chain carries TRBV27 and TRBJ2-1; 11 nucleotides line up with TRBD2. J was trimmed by 6 bases and V by 1 base; bases with no gene match: 5. The CDR3 contains 16 residues. CDR1 and CDR2 from the germline V gene are MNHEY and SMNVEV (reference sequence). CDR3 nucleotide sequence: TGTGCCAGCAGTTTATTGAGCCTAGCGGGGGGCAATGAGCAGTTCTTC. Its protein product is CASSLLSLAGGNEQFF.

This clonotype appeared many times. The chain combines TRBV7-6 with TRBJ1-4, with 8 bases matching TRBD1. CDR3 length equals 14 residues. From germline, CDR1 is SGHVS and CDR2 FNYEAQ. V lost 4 bases, J lost 7 bases, and 5 bases stayed unmatched. The CDR3 sequence is CASSSGQGSEKLFF. The CDR3 nucleotides are TGTGCCAGCAGCTCCGGACAGGGAAGTGAAAAACTGTTTTTT.

In its sample, this clonotype was seen many times. V and J are TRBV3-1 and TRBJ1-6; a possible D gene is TRBD1 (6 bases). Germline assignment: CDR1 LGHDT and CDR2 YNNKEL (reference sequence). V was trimmed by 4 bases and J by 9 bases, leaving 13 bases between them. The CDR3 contains 14 residues. This CDR3 reads CASSPTGTSSPLHF. The CDR3 nucleotides read TGTGCCAGCAGCCCAACAGGGACGAGTTCACCCCTCCACTTT.

This clonotype has ten or more counts. V is TRBV4-1 and J is TRBJ2-1; D possibly corresponds to TRBD1 (6 bases). The CDR3 totals 13 residues. Germline CDR1 MGHRA, CDR2 YSYEKL. V was shortened by 5 bases and J by 5 bases, with 10 bases between the two germline ends. DNA of the CDR3: TGCGCCAGCAGCACAACAGGGAACAATGAGCAGTTCTTC. Translation gives CASSTTGNNEQFF.

This clonotype was detected ten times or more. The V call is TRBV6-6, the J call TRBJ2-3; D possibly corresponds to TRBD1 (6 bases). There are 19 residues in the CDR3. Trimming cost V 0 bases and J 3 bases, with 22 bases left between them. The germline V gene encodes CDR1 MNHNY and CDR2 SVGAGI (reference sequence). The CDR3 loop is CASSYSTPTGRLGTDTQYF. CDR3 bases: TGTGCCAGCAGTTACTCGACCCCTACAGGGCGCCTGGGGACAGATACGCAGTATTTT.

This clonotype was seen ten or more times. The chain links TRBV20-1 to TRBJ2-2; perhaps TRBD2 as D (5 bases). The V gene's germline CDR1 is DFQATT and CDR2 SNEGSKA (reference sequence). This CDR3 has 14 residues. Trimming pared 5 bases from V and 7 bases from J, leaving 17 bases between. The CDR3 loop is CSAPYGNGNGELFF. In DNA form, the CDR3 reads TGCAGTGCTCCTTACGGGAACGGGAACGGGGAGCTGTTTTTT.

The chain links TRBV6-6 to TRBJ1-1; D is unclear. Germline CDR1 reads MNHNY; CDR2 reads SVGAGI (reference sequence). With 2 bases removed from V and 1 base from J, the gap between germline ends came to 5 bases. The CDR3 sequence is 13 residues long. CDR3 loop: CASSYEQNTEAFF. DNA for the CDR3: TGTGCCAGCAGTTACGAGCAGAACACTGAAGCTTTCTTT.

This clonotype was found many times. CDR3 sequence: CASSYAKIRGSSYNEQFF. The CDR3 DNA is TGTGCCAGCAGTTACGCAAAAATCAGGGGGAGCTCCTACAATGAGCAGTTCTTC. This chain uses TRBV6-5 with TRBJ2-1; 7 bases map to TRBD1. Losses at the gene ends were 2 bases for V and 0 bases for J; bases not matched to a gene: 10. This CDR3 region has 18 residues. Germline loops: CDR1 MNHEY, CDR2 SVGAGI.

This clonotype was observed once. This may come from a read error, since a much larger clone is one base off. The chain employs TRBV30 and TRBJ1-3; D possibly corresponds to TRBD1 (5 bases). The CDR3 is 13 amino acids. Germline V gene sequence: CDR1 GTSNPN, CDR2 SVGIG (reference sequence). CDR3 region: CAWSRGTGNTICF. CDR3 bases: TGTGCCTGGAGTCGGGGCACTGGAAACACCATATGTTTT.

As to this clonotype: The junction and the germline gene differ at one end; a read error may be behind it. The chain employs TRBV7-2 and TRBJ2-3; no clear D. CDR1 is SGHTA, CDR2 FQGNSA, per germline. The CDR3 loop spans 17 amino acids. The CDR3 protein is CASSLTSRLQLTHTQYF. The CDR3, as DNA: TGTGCCAGCAGCTTAACGTCCCGGCTACAACTCACACATACGCAGTATTTT.

Comment on this clonotype: A read error may explain this, as a much larger clone is one base away. The genes are TRBV12-3 or TRBV12-4 and TRBJ2-1, with 7 bases fitting TRBD2. Losses at the gene ends were 6 bases for V and 1 base for J; bases not matched to a gene: 9. The CDR3 has 16 amino acids. This chain's CDR3 is CASSPGPAGSYNEQFF. The DNA of the CDR3 is TGTGCCAGCAGCCCTGGTCCAGCGGGGTCCTACAATGAGCAGTTCTTC.

In the case of this clonotype: At one boundary the junction diverges from the germline segment, which might be a read error. The V gene is TRBV20-1, the J gene TRBJ1-1, with D perhaps matching TRBD1 (5 bases). In germline, CDR1 is DFQATT, CDR2 SNEGSKA (reference sequence). The CDR3 extends over 12 amino acids. The CDR3 spells CSARDRPTEAFF. CDR3 nucleotides: TGCAGTGCTCGAGACAGACCCACTGAAGCTTTCTTT.

Note on this clonotype: A read error is likely, as this CDR3 ends without the conserved phenylalanine or tryptophan. This sequence joins TRBV5-4 and TRBJ1-2; TRBD1 might be the D (5 bases). The CDR3 consists of 14 residues. Trimming removed 1 base at V and 4 bases at J, with 11 bases between. The V gene's germline CDR1 is SGHNT and CDR2 YYREEE (reference sequence). CDR3 amino acids: CASSLNQGLYGYTL. The CDR3 DNA follows: TGTGCCAGCAGCTTGAATCAGGGTCTCTATGGCTACACCCTC.

This clonotype was detected ten times or more. This chain uses TRBV10-2 with TRBJ1-5; D gene unclear. CDR3 length: 13 amino acids. Trimming left V 7 bases short and J 5 bases short, with 12 bases between. Germline CDR1 is WSHSY and CDR2 is SAAADI. DNA for the CDR3: TGCGCCAGCACCCAGGACGGATATCAGCCCCAGCATTTT. Its translation: CASTQDGYQPQHF.

The table lists this clonotype with many counts. The chain combines TRBV29-1 with TRBJ2-2; unclear D gene. The CDR3 consists of 13 residues. Looked up from germline, CDR1 is SQVTM and CDR2 is ANQGSEA. The V gene lost 6 bases and the J gene lost 5 bases, with 13 bases spanning the gap. The DNA for the CDR3 is TGCAGCGTGGCGGCAGAGGCGACCGGGGAGCTGTTTTTT. It is translated as CSVAAEATGELFF.

In its sample, this clonotype was seen a few times. This may come from a read error, since a much larger clone is one base off. The chain couples TRBV14 to TRBJ2-5; D is unclear. This CDR3 is 12 amino acids long. V dropped 1 base and J dropped 7 bases, with 7 bases sitting between them. Per the germline V gene, CDR1 is SGHDN and CDR2 is FVKESK. The CDR3: CASSQVLGTQYF. As DNA, the CDR3 is TGTGCCAGCAGCCAAGTTTTGGGGACCCAGTACTTC.

This clonotype has a count of ten or more. The V gene is TRBV5-6, the J gene TRBJ1-2; D is perhaps TRBD1 (5 bases). This CDR3 spans 12 amino acids. Germline CDR1 SGHDT, CDR2 YYEEEE. V was cut by 2 bases and J by 3 bases, with 5 bases left in between. Written as DNA, the CDR3 is TGTGCCAGCAGCTTCAGGGACTATGGCTACACCTTC. This sequence encodes CASSFRDYGYTF.

This clonotype was picked up many times. J is TRBJ1-2 and V is TRBV19; weak D call: TRBD1 (6 bases). Trimming shortened V by 5 bases and J by 6 bases, and 10 bases separated the two germline ends. The germline V gene has CDR1 LNHDA and CDR2 SQIVND (reference sequence). The length of the CDR3 is 12 residues. CDR3 nucleotide sequence: TGTGCCAGTAGTTCACAGGGAGATGGCTACACCTTC. Its translation: CASSSQGDGYTF.

This clonotype came up many times. The CDR3 loop is CASSLSAGLGEQYF. The CDR3 DNA reads as TGTGCCAGCAGTTTAAGTGCGGGACTGGGCGAGCAGTACTTC. The chain carries TRBV27 and TRBJ2-7, with D possibly being TRBD2 (6 bases). The CDR3 is 14 residues long. The V end was cut by 2 bases, the J end by 6 bases, with 14 bases between. Per germline, CDR1 MNHEY and CDR2 SMNVEV (reference sequence).